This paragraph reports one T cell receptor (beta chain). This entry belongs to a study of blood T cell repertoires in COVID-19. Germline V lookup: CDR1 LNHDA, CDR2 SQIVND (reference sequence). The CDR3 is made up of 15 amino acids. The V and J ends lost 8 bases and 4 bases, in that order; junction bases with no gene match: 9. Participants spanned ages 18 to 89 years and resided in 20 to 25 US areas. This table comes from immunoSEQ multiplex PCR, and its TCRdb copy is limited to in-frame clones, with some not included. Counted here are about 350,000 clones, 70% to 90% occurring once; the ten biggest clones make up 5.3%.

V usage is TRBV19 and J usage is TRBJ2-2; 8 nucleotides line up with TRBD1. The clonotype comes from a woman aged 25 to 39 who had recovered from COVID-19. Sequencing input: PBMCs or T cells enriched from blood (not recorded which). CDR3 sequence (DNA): TGTGCCAGTGCTAACGGACAGGGATTCACCGGGGAGCTGTTTTTT. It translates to CASANGQGFTGELFF.